One sample yielded the 29 T cell receptor beta chains listed below, sequenced in a study of T-cell memory formation after mild COVID-19. In TCRdb, the 5' RACE reads were re-called with MiXCR into one record per CDR3 protein. The repertoire holds roughly 200,000 distinct CDR3 sequences, with 20% to 25% as singletons. The sequenced sample was PBMCs or a T cell subset sorted from them (not recorded which). Receptors originate from an adult woman who had mild COVID-19 (a few samples of this study predate the infection). Cell type and time point are not known.

This clonotype turned up a few times. The genes are TRBV4-3 and TRBJ2-1, with D perhaps assigned TRBD1 or TRBD2 (5 bases each). The CDR3 is 14 amino acids. The V and J ends lost 4 bases and 8 bases respectively, with 15 bases between them. Germline V gene lookup returns CDR1 LGHNA and CDR2 YSLEER. The CDR3 here is CASSLEGQGDEQFF. The CDR3 nucleotides are TGCGCCAGCAGCCTAGAGGGCCAGGGAGATGAGCAGTTCTTC.

This clonotype was counted between two and nine times. The rearrangement joins TRBV7-9 to TRBJ2-7; 7 bases are shared with TRBD1. Germline CDR1 and CDR2: SEHNR and FQNEAQ (reference sequence). With V trimmed by 5 bases and J by 4 bases, 8 bases remained unmatched. The CDR3 spans 14 residues. The CDR3 region has the DNA TGTGCCAGCAGCCGACGGACAGGCGAGTACGAGCAGTACTTC. It codes for CASSRRTGEYEQYF.

The table lists this clonotype with a few counts. The V gene is TRBV7-9, the J gene TRBJ2-1, with 15 positions matching TRBD2. The junction had 9 bases not matched to a gene; V was cut back by 5 bases and J by 13 bases. Germline V gene sequence: CDR1 SEHNR, CDR2 FQNEAQ (reference sequence). The CDR3 runs to 15 residues. CDR3 sequence: CASSPGTSGRISQFF. CDR3 coding DNA: TGTGCCAGCAGCCCCGGGACTAGCGGGAGGATCAGCCAGTTCTTC.

This clonotype was counted a few times. V is TRBV20-1 and J is TRBJ2-1; the match to TRBD2 covers 8 bases. This CDR3 has 14 residues. The V segment lost 6 bases and the J segment 8 bases; nucleotides outside the gene matches: 12. Germline V gene lookup returns CDR1 DFQATT and CDR2 SNEGSKA (reference sequence). The CDR3 spells CSAPLGTRFDEQFF. CDR3 nucleotide sequence: TGCAGTGCCCCGCTAGGGACTAGATTCGATGAGCAGTTCTTC.

This clonotype was seen a few times. V and J are TRBV29-1 and TRBJ2-1, with TRBD2 as a possible D gene (6 bases). From germline, CDR1 is SQVTM and CDR2 ANQGSEA. Trimming pared 3 bases from V and 12 bases from J, leaving 12 bases between. There are 11 residues in the CDR3. The CDR3 loop reads CSVDFSEGQFF. CDR3 coding DNA: TGCAGCGTTGATTTTTCGGAGGGGCAGTTCTTC.

The gene calls are TRBV5-6 and TRBJ1-2; D call uncertain. Germline lookup yields CDR1 SGHDT and CDR2 YYEEEE. The CDR3 extends over 14 amino acids. V was cut by 0 bases and J by 4 bases, with 10 bases left in between. The CDR3 reads CASSLGEGFYGYTF. CDR3 DNA: TGTGCCAGCAGCTTGGGAGAGGGTTTCTATGGCTACACCTTC.

The chain carries TRBV25-1 and TRBJ2-3, with D perhaps matching TRBD2 (5 bases). The CDR3 extends over 16 amino acids. The germline gives CDR1 MGHDK, CDR2 SYGVNS. V shed 2 bases and J shed 4 bases, with 16 bases lying between them. CDR3 protein: CASSERRGKVPDTQYF. CDR3 nucleotides: TGTGCCAGCAGTGAACGACGGGGTAAGGTGCCAGATACGCAGTATTTT.

This chain joins TRBV9 and TRBJ1-1; a weak D match, TRBD1 (5 bases). Trimming stripped 4 bases from V and 6 bases from J, with 13 bases between. The CDR3 has 13 residues. From germline, CDR1 is SGDLS and CDR2 YYNGEE. Here the CDR3 reads CASSPGQGPEAFF. The CDR3 DNA sequence: TGTGCCAGCAGCCCCGGGCAGGGACCTGAAGCTTTCTTT.

This clonotype was detected only a few times. This chain connects TRBV7-9 to TRBJ2-5; the D is unclear. The CDR3 is 17 amino acids. Germline V CDR1 and CDR2: SEHNR, FQNEAQ (reference sequence). V shed 1 base and J shed 0 bases, with 15 bases lying between them. CDR3 residues: CASSLVSARDHQETQYF. The DNA for the CDR3 is TGTGCCAGCAGCTTAGTATCGGCCAGAGATCACCAAGAGACCCAGTACTTC.

The CDR3 loop is CASSSGQGGPNYEQYF. CDR3 DNA: TGCGCCAGCAGCTCGGGGCAGGGGGGCCCAAATTACGAGCAGTACTTC. This chain uses TRBV5-1 with TRBJ2-7; D is possibly TRBD1 (7 bases). This CDR3 comprises 16 residues. Germline loops: CDR1 SGHRS, CDR2 YFSETQ. V lost 3 bases and J 4 bases, leaving 20 bases between the germline ends.

The chain is built from TRBV12-3 or TRBV12-4 and TRBJ2-7; tentatively, D is TRBD1 (5 bases). CDR3 length: 12 residues. V was trimmed by 7 bases and J by 7 bases, leaving 14 bases between them. The CDR3 region has the DNA TGTGCCAGCACCCAGGGCAGCCAGGAGCAGTACTTC. Translation gives CASTQGSQEQYF.

V and J are TRBV19 and TRBJ2-1; D is perhaps TRBD2 (6 bases). Trimming took off 5 bases at V and 8 bases at J, with 16 bases between the two ends. The CDR3 is made up of 14 amino acids. Germline lookup yields CDR1 LNHDA and CDR2 SQIVND (reference sequence). The CDR3 region is CASSWGLKTYEQFF. The CDR3 nucleotides read TGTGCCAGTAGTTGGGGACTCAAAACGTATGAGCAGTTCTTC.

Ten or more counts support this clonotype. The chain joins TRBV11-3 to TRBJ2-1; 11 positions match TRBD2. The V and J ends lost 5 bases and 7 bases, in that order; junction bases with no gene match: 16. CDR1 is SGHNT, CDR2 YENEEA, per germline. The CDR3 is 18 residues long. This chain's CDR3 is CASSRGASGGPLGNEQFF. The CDR3, as DNA: TGTGCCAGCAGCCGAGGTGCTAGCGGGGGGCCCCTGGGGAATGAGCAGTTCTTC.

This clonotype was detected a few times. The chain employs TRBV24-1 and TRBJ2-2; unclear D gene. The CDR3 is 18 amino acids. V lost 3 bases and J lost 4, with 20 bases in between. Germline loops: CDR1 KGHDR, CDR2 SFDVKD. CDR3 protein: CATSDLNALSGLTGELFF. The CDR3 coding sequence is TGTGCCACCAGTGATCTAAATGCTTTGTCGGGCCTCACCGGGGAGCTGTTTTTT.

This clonotype was observed a handful of times. The rearrangement joins TRBV9 to TRBJ1-2, with D hard to call. This CDR3 is 14 amino acids long. The V end was cut by 0 bases, the J end by 4 bases, with 10 bases between. Germline CDR1 SGDLS, CDR2 YYNGEE. The CDR3 coding sequence is TGTGCCAGCAGCGTAGATGACACCTTCTATGGCTACACCTTC. It encodes CASSVDDTFYGYTF. Complete variable domain (other parts from reference TRBV9 and TRBJ1-2): DSGVTQTPKHLITATGQRVTLRCSPRSGDLSVYWYQQSLDQGLQFLIQYYNGEERAKGNILERFSAQQFPDLHSELNLSSLELGDSALYFCASSVDDTFYGYTFGSGTRLTVV.

The chain combines TRBV20-1 with TRBJ2-1; D is unresolved. CDR1 is DFQATT and CDR2 is SNEGSKA in the germline V gene (reference sequence). V was trimmed by 0 bases and J by 0 bases, leaving 9 bases between them. This CDR3 has 15 residues. CDR3 nucleotides: TGCAGTGCTAGAGACAGATGGAGCTCCTACAATGAGCAGTTCTTC. Its translation is CSARDRWSSYNEQFF.

The V call is TRBV7-2, the J call TRBJ1-3; D might be TRBD1 (5 bases). The CDR3 is made up of 14 amino acids. The germline gives CDR1 SGHTA, CDR2 FQGNSA. V was shortened by 3 bases and J by 4 bases, with 10 bases between the two germline ends. The CDR3 here is CASSLPGMGNTIYF. CDR3 DNA: TGTGCCAGCAGCTTGCCAGGGATGGGAAACACCATATATTTT.

V and J are TRBV20-1 and TRBJ1-2; D remains ambiguous. CDR1 is DFQATT, CDR2 SNEGSKA, per germline (reference sequence). V lost 6 bases and J lost 2, with 19 bases in between. CDR3 length: 15 amino acids. The CDR3 sequence: CSAQPFLDGNYGYTF. The DNA of the CDR3 is TGCAGTGCCCAACCTTTCCTGGACGGCAACTATGGCTACACCTTC.

This chain connects TRBV29-1 to TRBJ2-7, with 12 bases that match TRBD2. The germline V gene encodes CDR1 SQVTM and CDR2 ANQGSEA. Unmatched junction bases numbered 16, after V lost 5 bases and J lost 2 bases. CDR3 length equals 18 residues. CDR3 nucleotide sequence: TGCAGCGTTCCCAGACGGTCTAGCGGGGGGGTTCAGCCCTACGAGCAGTACTTC. Translating gives CSVPRRSSGGVQPYEQYF.

This clonotype was found a few times. The rearrangement links TRBV15 to TRBJ2-7; tentatively, D is TRBD1 (5 bases). The germline V gene has CDR1 LNHNV and CDR2 YYDKDF (reference sequence). The ends were cut back, 3 bases at V and 0 bases at J, with 15 bases in the middle. There are 16 residues in the CDR3. CDR3 DNA: TGTGCCACCAGCAGGGAGACAGCTCTGAGCTCCTACGAGCAGTACTTC. This sequence encodes CATSRETALSSYEQYF.

The table lists this clonotype with a few counts. This CDR3 reads CASSPSAGLTEAFF. In DNA form, the CDR3 reads TGTGCCAGCAGCCCCTCGGCAGGGTTGACTGAAGCTTTCTTT. The chain recombines TRBV4-2 with TRBJ1-1; tentative D call: TRBD1 (5 bases). Germline V CDR1 and CDR2: LGHNA, YNFKEQ. Deletions cut 4 bases from V and 5 bases from J, with 14 bases between. The CDR3 extends over 14 amino acids.

The sample holds many counts of this clonotype. The CDR3: CAWSSGQGISGYTF. CDR3 DNA: TGTGCCTGGAGTTCGGGACAGGGAATATCTGGCTACACCTTC. The chain employs TRBV30 and TRBJ1-2; 9 bases line up with TRBD1. This CDR3 comprises 14 residues. The junction had 8 bases not matched to a gene; V was cut back by 2 bases and J by 7 bases. CDR1 and CDR2 from the germline V gene are GTSNPN and SVGIG (reference sequence). The variable domain in full, completed from reference TRBV30 and TRBJ1-2, reads SQTIHQWPATLVQPVGSPLSLECTVEGTSNPNLYWYRQAAGRGLQLLFYSVGIGQISSEVPQNLSASRPQDRQFILSSKKLLLSDSGFYLCAWSSGQGISGYTFGSGTRLTVV.

Ten or more counts support this clonotype. The chain carries TRBV25-1 and TRBJ2-7; TRBD1 might be the D (5 bases). Trimming removed 1 base from V and 2 bases from J, with 9 bases in between. Germline V gene lookup returns CDR1 MGHDK and CDR2 SYGVNS. The CDR3 loop spans 14 amino acids. The CDR3 region has the DNA TGTGCCAGCAGTGAATCCGACAGTACCTACGAGCAGTACTTC. It is translated as CASSESDSTYEQYF.

CDR3 sequence reads: CASSPFGSYNEQFF. The CDR3 DNA sequence: TGTGCCAGCAGCCCCTTTGGCTCCTACAATGAGCAGTTCTTC. The genes are TRBV9 and TRBJ2-1, with D uncertain. The CDR3 totals 14 residues. Trimming took 4 bases from V and 0 from J, leaving 8 bases between them. Germline-derived CDR1 and CDR2 are SGDLS and YYNGEE.

This clonotype was seen a few times. CDR3 protein: CAISELASGNNEQFF. The CDR3 DNA is TGTGCCATCAGTGAGCTGGCTAGCGGCAACAATGAGCAGTTCTTC. This chain links TRBV10-3 with TRBJ2-1; 7 bases match TRBD2. Germline V CDR1 and CDR2: ENHRY, SYGVKD. CDR3 length: 15 residues. Trimming at V came to 2 bases and at J to 5 bases, leaving 6 bases not matched to a gene.

This clonotype was observed a handful of times. The rearrangement uses TRBV9 and TRBJ2-3; either TRBD1 or TRBD2 may supply D (6 bases each). The CDR3 is 16 residues long. Germline CDR1 is SGDLS and CDR2 is YYNGEE. V was pared by 4 bases and J by 2 bases, with 17 bases between. CDR3 sequence: CASSPLEGGFTDTQYF. The CDR3 nucleotides read TGTGCCAGCAGCCCCCTTGAGGGGGGATTCACAGATACGCAGTATTTT.

This clonotype was observed a handful of times. The CDR3 DNA reads TGTGCCAGCAGTTTAGCAGGGGACAAAAACATTCAGTACTTC. Translating it yields CASSLAGDKNIQYF. The chain couples TRBV12-3 or TRBV12-4 to TRBJ2-4; tentative D call: TRBD1 (5 bases). Between the trimmed V and J ends, which lost 0 bases and 3 bases, there was a span of 6 bases. The CDR3 runs 14 residues.

V usage is TRBV20-1 and J usage is TRBJ1-4; D possibly corresponds to TRBD1 (6 bases). From germline, CDR1 is DFQATT and CDR2 SNEGSKA (reference sequence). The CDR3 is 14 residues long. The V gene lost 0 bases and the J gene lost 8 bases, with 13 bases spanning the gap. CDR3 sequence (DNA): TGCAGTGCTAGAGACGACAGGTTGAGCGAAAAACTGTTTTTT. This translates into CSARDDRLSEKLFF.

The V and J genes are TRBV3-1 and TRBJ2-7; 9 nucleotides line up with TRBD1. After removal of 4 bases from V and 3 bases from J, the junction contained 7 bases not matched to a gene. The CDR3 is made up of 15 amino acids. Germline CDR1 and CDR2: LGHDT and YNNKEL (reference sequence). In DNA form, the CDR3 reads TGTGCCAGCAGCCTCCGGGACAGGGTGTTCTACGAGCAGTACTTC. Its translation: CASSLRDRVFYEQYF.